One and the same sample provided the 14 T cell receptor beta chains below, sequenced in a study of Ad26.COV2.S vaccination and SARS-CoV-2 variants. The table came from immunoSEQ multiplex PCR; TCRdb's copy has only in-frame clones and leaves some out. Here the sample spans about 39,000 clones, approximately 80% being singletons. The sequenced sample was peripheral blood, obtained after recovery from COVID-19. The receptors stem from a human donor who had recovered from COVID-19.

This chain connects TRBV12-3 or TRBV12-4 to TRBJ2-3; D is uncertain. The CDR3 loop spans 13 amino acids. Trimming pared 3 bases from V and 3 bases from J, leaving 7 bases between. The CDR3 loop is CASSFGWTDTQYF. The CDR3 DNA sequence: TGTGCCAGCAGTTTTGGTTGGACAGATACGCAGTATTTT.

The J gene is TRBJ1-2, the V gene TRBV5-1; D is unclear. The CDR3 sequence is 13 residues long. Per the germline V gene, CDR1 is SGHRS and CDR2 is YFSETQ. V dropped 4 bases and J dropped 1 base, with 8 bases sitting between them. CDR3 loop: CASSPDGNYGYTF. In DNA, the CDR3 is TGCGCCAGCAGCCCGGACGGTAACTATGGCTACACCTTC.

The rearrangement links TRBV2 to TRBJ2-7; D is unclear. Per germline, CDR1 SNHLY and CDR2 FYNNEI. The CDR3 extends over 12 amino acids. Trimming took 1 base from V and 5 from J, leaving 6 bases between them. CDR3 residues: CASSEDTNEQYF. CDR3 nucleotide sequence: TGTGCCAGCAGTGAAGACACTAACGAGCAGTACTTC.

V and J are TRBV5-1 and TRBJ2-2; 8 nucleotides agree with TRBD1. The trim removed 3 bases at V and 4 bases at J, leaving 5 bases unmatched. Per germline, CDR1 SGHRS and CDR2 YFSETQ. The CDR3 has 15 amino acids. The CDR3: CASSSDRGATGELFF. The CDR3 DNA reads TGCGCCAGCAGCTCTGACAGGGGTGCCACCGGGGAGCTGTTTTTT.

J is TRBJ1-2 and V is TRBV6-1, with 7 bases fitting TRBD1. This CDR3 has 15 residues. V trimming: 3 bases; J trimming: 4 bases; junction bases outside the gene matches: 8. In germline, CDR1 is MNHNS, CDR2 SASEGT. CDR3 sequence: CASSETGMGSYGYTF. The CDR3, as DNA: TGTGCCAGCAGTGAGACAGGGATGGGGTCCTATGGCTACACCTTC.

The chain combines TRBV19 with TRBJ1-2, with a weak D call TRBD1 (5 bases). Germline CDR1 is LNHDA and CDR2 is SQIVND (reference sequence). V lost 7 bases and J lost 8, with 29 bases in between. The CDR3 is made up of 17 amino acids. CDR3 sequence reads: CASTPFAGTENADGYTF. In DNA, the CDR3 is TGTGCCAGTACCCCTTTTGCCGGGACCGAAAACGCGGACGGCTACACCTTC. Full variable domain (remainder filled in from reference TRBV19 and TRBJ1-2): DGGITQSPKYLFRKEGQNVTLSCEQNLNHDAMYWYRQDPGQGLRLIYYSQIVNDFQKGDIAEGYSVSREKKESFPLTVTSAQKNPTAFYLCASTPFAGTENADGYTFGSGTRLTVV.

The V call is TRBV12-5, the J call TRBJ2-3; D uncertain. Germline loops: CDR1 LGHNT, CDR2 FRNRAP. The CDR3 is made up of 13 amino acids. V lost 9 bases and J 2 bases, leaving 12 bases between the germline ends. The CDR3 DNA reads as TGTGCTAGCCTAAAGGGATCCACAGATACGCAGTATTTT. Residues: CASLKGSTDTQYF.

This chain joins TRBV11-2 and TRBJ2-7, with TRBD1 matching over 10 bases. The CDR3 runs to 15 residues. V gave up 3 bases and J gave up 6 bases; unmatched junction bases: 8. Germline loops: CDR1 SGHAT, CDR2 FQNNGV. CDR3 sequence reads: CASSFHRDRGGEQYF. The DNA for the CDR3 is TGTGCCAGCAGCTTCCACCGGGACAGGGGAGGCGAGCAGTACTTC.

This clone has more than one count but fewer than ten. The rearrangement joins TRBV7-9 to TRBJ1-5; 11 bases align to TRBD1. The J segment lost 5 bases and the V segment lost 4 bases, leaving 7 bases of the junction unmatched. In germline, CDR1 is SEHNR, CDR2 FQNEAQ (reference sequence). The CDR3 has 16 residues. Here the CDR3 reads CASSSVWTGGYQPQHF. The CDR3 coding sequence is TGTGCCAGCAGCTCCGTCTGGACAGGGGGCTATCAGCCCCAGCATTTT.

The chain couples TRBV6-1 to TRBJ1-1, with a possible D match to TRBD1 (5 bases). The V gene lost 1 base and the J gene lost 11 bases, with 14 bases spanning the gap. This CDR3 region has 13 residues. CDR1 and CDR2 from the germline V gene are MNHNS and SASEGT. CDR3 nucleotides: TGTGCCAGCAGTGAAGGGGGCCTTCAAACGGCTTTCTTT. This codes for CASSEGGLQTAFF.

This chain uses TRBV6-5 with TRBJ1-1; 12 bases match TRBD1. The CDR3 spans 14 residues. Germline trimming cut 7 bases from V and 10 bases from J; bases unmatched to any gene: 10. The germline V gene encodes CDR1 MNHEY and CDR2 SVGAGI. The CDR3 sequence is CASTPPGQGAVAFF. The CDR3 bases are TGTGCCAGCACTCCACCGGGACAGGGGGCAGTAGCTTTCTTT.

The chain carries TRBV2 and TRBJ1-2; a weak D match, TRBD1 (6 bases). The CDR3 spans 13 residues. The germline V gene encodes CDR1 SNHLY and CDR2 FYNNEI. V lost 8 bases and J lost 6, with 16 bases in between. The CDR3 region has the DNA TGTGCCAGCGTTCGGACAGCCGTGGATGGCTACACCTTC. As protein: CASVRTAVDGYTF.

The chain couples TRBV2 to TRBJ1-1, with 7 bases lining up with TRBD1. The CDR3 loop spans 16 amino acids. Germline lookup yields CDR1 SNHLY and CDR2 FYNNEI. V was pared by 7 bases and J by 1 base, with 12 bases of the junction left unmatched. The CDR3 sequence is CASKNTEGARNTEAFF. Written as DNA, the CDR3 is TGTGCCAGCAAGAATACGGAGGGGGCTAGGAACACTGAAGCTTTCTTT.

This clone was found a few times. The V call is TRBV5-6, the J call TRBJ2-2, with TRBD2 as a possible D gene (6 bases). From germline, CDR1 is SGHDT and CDR2 YYEEEE. V lost 1 base, J lost 2 bases, and 12 bases lay in between. The length of the CDR3 is 16 residues. CDR3 amino acids: CASSLYSRGNTGELFF. The CDR3 DNA reads TGTGCCAGCAGCTTGTACTCGCGGGGTAACACCGGGGAGCTGTTTTTT.